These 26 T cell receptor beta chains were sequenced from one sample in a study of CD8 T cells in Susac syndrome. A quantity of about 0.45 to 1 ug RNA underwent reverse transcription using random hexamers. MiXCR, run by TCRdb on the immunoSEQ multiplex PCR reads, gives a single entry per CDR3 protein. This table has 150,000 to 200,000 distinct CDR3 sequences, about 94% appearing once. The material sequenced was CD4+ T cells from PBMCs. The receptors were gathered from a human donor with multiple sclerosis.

The CDR3 is CASSPSSSGSPYF. CDR3 sequence (DNA): TGTGCCAGCAGCCCCTCTTCCAGCGGGAGTCCGTATTTT. The V and J genes are TRBV7-3 and TRBJ2-3; 8 bases match TRBD2. Looked up from germline, CDR1 is SGHTA and CDR2 is FQGTGA. Trimming cost V 5 bases and J 14 bases; bases outside gene matches: 12. The CDR3 runs to 13 residues.

The CDR3 DNA is TGTGCCAGCAGTCTCCGGACTAGCAGTGTAGAGCAGTACTTC. Translating gives CASSLRTSSVEQYF. The rearrangement uses TRBV27 and TRBJ2-7; 8 bases agree with TRBD2. Germline loops: CDR1 MNHEY, CDR2 SMNVEV (reference sequence). The V segment lost 5 bases and the J segment 7 bases; nucleotides outside the gene matches: 10. This CDR3 is 14 amino acids long.

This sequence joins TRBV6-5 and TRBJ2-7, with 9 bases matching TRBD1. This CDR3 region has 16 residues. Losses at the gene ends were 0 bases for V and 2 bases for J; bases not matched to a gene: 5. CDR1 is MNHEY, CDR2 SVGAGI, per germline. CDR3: CASSYSRQGVTYEQYF. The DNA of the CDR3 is TGTGCCAGCAGTTACTCGAGACAGGGGGTAACCTACGAGCAGTACTTC.

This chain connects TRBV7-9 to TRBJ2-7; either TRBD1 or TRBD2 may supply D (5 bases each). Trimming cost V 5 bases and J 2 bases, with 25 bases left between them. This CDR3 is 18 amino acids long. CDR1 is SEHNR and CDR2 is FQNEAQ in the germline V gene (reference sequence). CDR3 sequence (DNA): TGTGCCAGCAGCGCTAACAGTGGGGACGGCGACCAAACCTACGAGCAGTACTTC. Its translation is CASSANSGDGDQTYEQYF.

The CDR3 protein is CAWSPGRGSTDTQYF. The CDR3 region has the DNA TGTGCCTGGAGTCCCGGTCGGGGGAGCACAGATACGCAGTATTTT. The chain recombines TRBV30 with TRBJ2-3; TRBD2 is a possible D gene (6 bases). Trimming left V 2 bases short and J 0 bases short, with 12 bases between. Germline CDR1 is GTSNPN and CDR2 is SVGIG (reference sequence). The CDR3 has 15 amino acids.

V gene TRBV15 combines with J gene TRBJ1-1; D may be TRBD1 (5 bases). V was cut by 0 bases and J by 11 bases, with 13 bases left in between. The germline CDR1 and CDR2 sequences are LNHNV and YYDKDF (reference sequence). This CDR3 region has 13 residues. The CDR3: CATSRDGGRGAFF. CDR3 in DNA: TGTGCCACCAGCAGAGATGGAGGGCGGGGGGCTTTCTTT.

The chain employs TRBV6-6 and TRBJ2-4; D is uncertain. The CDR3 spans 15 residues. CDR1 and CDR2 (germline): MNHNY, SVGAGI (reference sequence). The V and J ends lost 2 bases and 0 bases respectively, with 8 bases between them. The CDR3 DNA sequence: TGTGCCAGCAGTTACGAGGAGAGAGCCAAAAACATTCAGTACTTC. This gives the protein CASSYEERAKNIQYF.

The CDR3 reads CASSIKVDRGYGYTF. DNA for the CDR3: TGTGCCAGTAGTATTAAGGTGGACAGGGGCTATGGCTACACCTTC. V is TRBV19 and J is TRBJ1-2; 9 nucleotides agree with TRBD1. The V gene end was trimmed by 3 bases and the J gene end by 4 bases; junction bases not matched to a gene: 6. The length of the CDR3 is 15 residues. Germline loops: CDR1 LNHDA, CDR2 SQIVND (reference sequence).

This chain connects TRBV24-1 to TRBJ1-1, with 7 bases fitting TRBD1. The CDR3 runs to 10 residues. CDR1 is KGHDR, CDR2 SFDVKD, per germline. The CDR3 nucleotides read TGTGGCGACAGGGACACTGAAGCTTTCTTT. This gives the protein CGDRDTEAFF.

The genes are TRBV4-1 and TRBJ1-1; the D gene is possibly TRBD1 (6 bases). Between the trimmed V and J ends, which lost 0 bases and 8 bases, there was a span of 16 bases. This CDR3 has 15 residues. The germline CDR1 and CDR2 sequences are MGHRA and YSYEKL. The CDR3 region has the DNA TGCGCCAGCAGCCAAGAAGAGACGACAGGCAGGGAAGCTTTCTTT. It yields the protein CASSQEETTGREAFF.

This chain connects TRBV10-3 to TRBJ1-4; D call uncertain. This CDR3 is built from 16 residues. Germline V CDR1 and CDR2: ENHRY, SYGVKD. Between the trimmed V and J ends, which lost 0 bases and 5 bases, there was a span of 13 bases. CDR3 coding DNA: TGTGCCATCAGTGAGTCGGTATTAAGAAGGAATGAAAAACTGTTTTTT. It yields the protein CAISESVLRRNEKLFF.

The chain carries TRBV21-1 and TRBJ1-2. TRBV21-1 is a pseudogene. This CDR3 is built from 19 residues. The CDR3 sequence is CASGRSFGTALRWGYGYTF. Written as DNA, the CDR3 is TGTGCCAGCGGAAGATCGTTCGGGACGGCTCTTAGATGGGGCTATGGCTACACCTTC.

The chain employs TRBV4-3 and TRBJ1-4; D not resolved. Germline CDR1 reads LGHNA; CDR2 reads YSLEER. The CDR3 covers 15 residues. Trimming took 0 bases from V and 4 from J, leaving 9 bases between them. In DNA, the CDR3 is TGCGCCAGCAGCCAAGATGAAGGGAGTAATGAAAAACTGTTTTTT. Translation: CASSQDEGSNEKLFF.

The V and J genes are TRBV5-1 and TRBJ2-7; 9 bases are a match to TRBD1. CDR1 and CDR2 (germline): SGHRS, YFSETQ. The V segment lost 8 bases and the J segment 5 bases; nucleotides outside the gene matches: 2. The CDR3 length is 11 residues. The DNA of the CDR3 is TGCGCCAGTAGGACAGGGGACGAGCAGTACTTC. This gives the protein CASRTGDEQYF.

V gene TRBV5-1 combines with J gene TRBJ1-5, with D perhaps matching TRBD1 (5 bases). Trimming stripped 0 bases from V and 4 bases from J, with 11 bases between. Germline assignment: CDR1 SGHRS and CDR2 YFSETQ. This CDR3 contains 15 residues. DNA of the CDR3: TGCGCCAGCAGCTTGGAGGGGAGGACGAATCAGCCCCAGCATTTT. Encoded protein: CASSLEGRTNQPQHF.

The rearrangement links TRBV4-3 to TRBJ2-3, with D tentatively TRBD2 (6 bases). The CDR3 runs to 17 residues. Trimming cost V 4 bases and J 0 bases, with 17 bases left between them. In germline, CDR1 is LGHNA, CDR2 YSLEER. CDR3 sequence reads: CASSPSGLPYSTDTQYF. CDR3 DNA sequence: TGCGCCAGCAGCCCTTCTGGACTACCTTATAGCACAGATACGCAGTATTTT.

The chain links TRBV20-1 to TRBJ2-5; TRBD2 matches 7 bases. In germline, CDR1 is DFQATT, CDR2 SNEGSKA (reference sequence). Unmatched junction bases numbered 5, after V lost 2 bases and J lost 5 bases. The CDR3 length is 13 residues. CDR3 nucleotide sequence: TGCAGTGCTAGATCGGGGGGTCGGGAGACCCAGTACTTC. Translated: CSARSGGRETQYF.

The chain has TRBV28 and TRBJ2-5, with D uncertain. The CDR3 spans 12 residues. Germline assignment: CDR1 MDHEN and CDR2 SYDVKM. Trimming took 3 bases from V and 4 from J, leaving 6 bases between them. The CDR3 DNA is TGTGCCAGCAGTTTCGGTTCAGAGACCCAGTACTTC. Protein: CASSFGSETQYF.

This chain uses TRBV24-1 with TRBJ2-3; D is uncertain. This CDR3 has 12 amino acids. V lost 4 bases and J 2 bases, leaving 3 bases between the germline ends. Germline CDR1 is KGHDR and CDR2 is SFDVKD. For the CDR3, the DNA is TGTGCCACCAGTGAGTACACAGATACGCAGTATTTT. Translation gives CATSEYTDTQYF.

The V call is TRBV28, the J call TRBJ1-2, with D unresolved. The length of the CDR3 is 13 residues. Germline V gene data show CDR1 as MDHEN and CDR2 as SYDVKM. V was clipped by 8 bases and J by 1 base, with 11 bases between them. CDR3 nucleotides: TGTGCCAGCCTTACAGTGATTAACTATGGCTACACCTTC. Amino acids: CASLTVINYGYTF.

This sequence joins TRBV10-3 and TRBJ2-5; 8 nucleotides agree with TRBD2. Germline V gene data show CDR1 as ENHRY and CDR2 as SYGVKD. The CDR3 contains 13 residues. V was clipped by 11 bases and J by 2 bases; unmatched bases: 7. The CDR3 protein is CASLAGPQETQYF. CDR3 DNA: TGTGCCTCCCTAGCGGGCCCACAAGAGACCCAGTACTTC.

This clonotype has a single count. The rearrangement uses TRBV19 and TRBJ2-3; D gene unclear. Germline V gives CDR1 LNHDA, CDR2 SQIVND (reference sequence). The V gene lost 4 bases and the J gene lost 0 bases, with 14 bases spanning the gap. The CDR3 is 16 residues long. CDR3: CASSTPFGSSTDTQYF. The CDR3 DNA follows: TGTGCCAGTAGTACCCCATTCGGCTCTAGCACAGATACGCAGTATTTT.

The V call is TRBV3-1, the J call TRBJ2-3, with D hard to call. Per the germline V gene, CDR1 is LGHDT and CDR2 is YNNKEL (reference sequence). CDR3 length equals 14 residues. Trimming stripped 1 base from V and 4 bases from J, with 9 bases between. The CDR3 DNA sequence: TGTGCCAGCAGCCAAGCCACCACACCAGATACGCAGTATTTT. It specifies CASSQATTPDTQYF.

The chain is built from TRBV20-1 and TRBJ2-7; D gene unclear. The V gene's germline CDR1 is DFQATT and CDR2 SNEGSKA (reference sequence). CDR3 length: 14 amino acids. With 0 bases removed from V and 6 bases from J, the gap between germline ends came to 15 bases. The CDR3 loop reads CSARDWGNPSEQYF. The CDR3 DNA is TGCAGTGCTAGAGATTGGGGTAACCCCTCCGAGCAGTACTTC.

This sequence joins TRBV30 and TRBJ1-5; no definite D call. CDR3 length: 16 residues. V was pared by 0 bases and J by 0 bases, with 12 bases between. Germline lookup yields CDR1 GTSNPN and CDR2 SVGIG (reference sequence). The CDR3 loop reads CAWSVARRISNQPQHF. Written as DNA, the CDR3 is TGTGCCTGGAGTGTAGCTCGACGGATTAGCAATCAGCCCCAGCATTTT.

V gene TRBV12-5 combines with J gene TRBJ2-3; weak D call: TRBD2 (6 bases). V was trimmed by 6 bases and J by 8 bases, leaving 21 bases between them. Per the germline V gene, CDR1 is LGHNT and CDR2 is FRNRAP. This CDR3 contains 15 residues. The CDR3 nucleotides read TGTGCTAGTGGCCTGGGACTGCCCCTTGTCGGTACGCAGTATTTT. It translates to CASGLGLPLVGTQYF.